The sequence of this T cell receptor (beta chain) was determined in a study of PD-1 blockade in classical Hodgkin lymphoma. The data were produced by immunoSEQ multiplex PCR, yet TCRdb's version contains in-frame clones alone and is incomplete. The table shows thousands of clones, with roughly 75% occurring only once. V gave up 5 bases and J gave up 0 bases, with 5 bases separating them. The CDR3 length is 13 residues. Germline assignment: CDR1 MRHNA and CDR2 SNTAGT. Comment on this clone: Its antigen is undetermined.

Study outcomes and limitations: Complete responders started with a diversity level that resembled newly diagnosed patients at baseline.

There was relapse after autologous stem cell transplantation in every patient, and there was variation in brentuximab vedotin exposure. The rearrangement joins TRBV6-4 to TRBJ2-1; unclear D gene. The sequencing here drew on peripheral blood mononuclear cells (PBMCs), taken at baseline. The sequence came from a human donor with classical Hodgkin lymphoma. The CDR3 DNA sequence: TGTGCCAGCAGTCAGTTCTCCTACAATGAGCAGTTCTTC. As protein: CASSQFSYNEQFF.